The 26 T cell receptor beta chains presented below share a single source sample, sequenced in a study of cytomegalovirus exposure and HLA in healthy donors. The method was immunoSEQ multiplex PCR; TCRdb's version includes in-frame clones alone and lacks a portion of them. This sample yields 120,000 or so clones, of which about 88% are seen a single time; less than 1.5% belongs to the top ten. Sequenced: PBMCs. These receptors all stem from a man aged 30-40 years in good health and CMV-seronegative.

The chain carries TRBV5-1 and TRBJ1-2; a possible D gene is TRBD1 (6 bases). CDR3 length: 16 residues. V lost 0 bases to trimming and J lost 8 bases, with 20 bases between them. Germline V gene data show CDR1 as SGHRS and CDR2 as YFSETQ. CDR3 in amino acids: CASSLVGGLVTMGYTF. DNA for the CDR3: TGCGCCAGCAGCTTGGTCGGGGGGCTAGTGACTATGGGCTACACCTTC.

The rearrangement links TRBV7-2 to TRBJ1-2; TRBD1 agrees at 7 bases. The CDR3 has 15 amino acids. CDR1 SGHTA and CDR2 FQGNSA come from the germline V gene. Unmatched junction bases numbered 5, after V lost 3 bases and J lost 1 base. The CDR3, as DNA: TGTGCCAGCAGCTTGGGACAGCGCGGTAACTATGGCTACACCTTC. Amino acids: CASSLGQRGNYGYTF.

The chain combines TRBV10-2 with TRBJ1-4; D is ambiguous. CDR1 and CDR2 (germline): WSHSY, SAAADI. The CDR3 spans 16 residues. Trimming shortened V by 4 bases and J by 4 bases, and 16 bases separated the two germline ends. The CDR3 is CASSGSQVVGNEKLFF. The CDR3 bases are TGCGCCAGCAGTGGATCTCAAGTGGTCGGTAATGAAAAACTGTTTTTT.

The chain uses TRBV7-8 and TRBJ2-5; 10 bases agree with TRBD2. CDR1 SGHVS and CDR2 FQNEAQ come from the germline V gene. Trimming removed 3 bases from V and 4 bases from J; junction bases left unmatched: 11. There are 17 residues in the CDR3. In DNA form, the CDR3 reads TGTGCCAGCAGCTTGAGGGTGACTAGCGGGCGGGGAGAGACCCAGTACTTC. Its protein product is CASSLRVTSGRGETQYF.

This clone was found a few times. This chain uses TRBV7-2 with TRBJ2-7; TRBD2 agrees at 8 bases. CDR3 length: 13 amino acids. Germline V gene lookup returns CDR1 SGHTA and CDR2 FQGNSA. With V trimmed by 4 bases and J by 3 bases, 2 bases remained unmatched. The CDR3 spells CASSSREDYEQYF. CDR3 DNA: TGTGCCAGCAGCTCGCGGGAGGACTACGAGCAGTACTTC. The full variable domain, in which reference TRBV7-2 and TRBJ2-7 provide the parts outside the CDR3, is GAGVSQSPSNKVTEKGKDVELRCDPISGHTALYWYRQSLGQGLEFLIYFQGNSAPDKSGLPSDRFSAERTGGSVSTLTIQRTQQEDSAVYLCASSSREDYEQYFGPGTRLTVT.

The rearrangement uses TRBV7-2 and TRBJ2-7, with 8 bases that match TRBD2. There are 15 residues in the CDR3. V was pared by 3 bases and J by 0 bases, with 4 bases of the junction left unmatched. Germline V gene lookup returns CDR1 SGHTA and CDR2 FQGNSA. DNA of the CDR3: TGTGCCAGCAGCTTTAGCGGGATTAACTCCTACGAGCAGTACTTC. It is translated as CASSFSGINSYEQYF.

The V gene is TRBV27, the J gene TRBJ2-1, with TRBD2 matching over 7 bases. CDR3 length: 16 residues. V was clipped by 1 base and J by 11 bases; unmatched bases: 14. Germline V gives CDR1 MNHEY, CDR2 SMNVEV (reference sequence). DNA for the CDR3: TGTGCCAGCAGTTTATATAGAGGGGAGGGTGGTGTAAAGCAGTTCTTC. As protein: CASSLYRGEGGVKQFF.

The genes are TRBV5-5 and TRBJ2-7, with 7 bases aligning to TRBD1. V lost 3 bases and J lost 4; bases outside the gene matches: 10. Germline V CDR1 and CDR2: SGHKS, YYEKEE (reference sequence). This CDR3 has 15 residues. CDR3 in DNA: TGTGCCAGCAGCTGGAACCCGGGACAGCAGTACGAGCAGTACTTC. Residues: CASSWNPGQQYEQYF.

The rearrangement links TRBV11-2 to TRBJ1-1; D is unclear. CDR3 length: 16 amino acids. Germline V CDR1 and CDR2: SGHAT, FQNNGV. Trimming took off 5 bases at V and 3 bases at J, with 19 bases between the two ends. The CDR3 sequence is CASSPFFRNRYTEAFF. The CDR3 DNA reads as TGTGCCAGCAGCCCGTTCTTCAGGAACCGGTACACTGAAGCTTTCTTT.

This clone was counted ten times or more. The V and J genes are TRBV7-2 and TRBJ2-7, with TRBD1 identical over 7 bases. The V gene end was trimmed by 5 bases and the J gene end by 1 base; junction bases not matched to a gene: 5. The CDR3 extends over 14 amino acids. In germline, CDR1 is SGHTA, CDR2 FQGNSA. CDR3 amino acids: CASSVNRGSYEQYF. Here the CDR3 DNA reads TGTGCCAGCAGCGTTAACAGGGGATCCTACGAGCAGTACTTC.

V and J are TRBV7-9 and TRBJ2-4; D gene unclear. Germline V lookup: CDR1 SEHNR, CDR2 FQNEAQ (reference sequence). V lost 5 bases, J lost 8 bases, and 7 bases lay in between. The CDR3 consists of 11 residues. The DNA of the CDR3 is TGTGCCAGCAGCAGTCGGGACATTCAGTACTTC. This sequence encodes CASSSRDIQYF. Filled out from reference TRBV7-9 and TRBJ2-4, the complete variable domain reads DTGVSQNPRHKITKRGQNVTFRCDPISEHNRLYWYRQTLGQGPEFLTYFQNEAQLEKSRLLSDRFSAERPKGSFSTLEIQRTEQGDSAMYLCASSSRDIQYFGAGTRLSVL.

The J gene is TRBJ2-2, the V gene TRBV2; D not resolved. CDR1 SNHLY and CDR2 FYNNEI come from the germline V gene. V lost 4 bases and J lost 5, with 11 bases in between. This CDR3 is built from 14 residues. The CDR3 region is CASSVVRLTGELFF. CDR3 sequence (DNA): TGTGCCAGCAGTGTTGTCAGGCTTACCGGGGAGCTGTTTTTT.

This chain joins TRBV9 and TRBJ1-4; D is unclear. The V gene's germline CDR1 is SGDLS and CDR2 YYNGEE. This CDR3 is 16 amino acids long. V lost 3 bases to trimming and J lost 7 bases, with 19 bases between them. DNA for the CDR3: TGTGCCAGCAGCGACTCAATAAGGGAGGGCCGTGAAAAACTGTTTTTT. It translates to CASSDSIREGREKLFF.

The CDR3 DNA follows: TGTGCCTGGAGTGTGACAGGGGGCAATCAGCCCCAGCATTTT. Translated, it gives CAWSVTGGNQPQHF. This sequence joins TRBV30 and TRBJ1-5; 8 bases are a match to TRBD1. The junction had 0 bases not matched to a gene; V was cut back by 0 bases and J by 2 bases. The CDR3 spans 14 residues. The germline V gene has CDR1 GTSNPN and CDR2 SVGIG (reference sequence).

This chain uses TRBV5-1 with TRBJ2-1, with TRBD1 as a possible D gene (5 bases). The germline V gene encodes CDR1 SGHRS and CDR2 YFSETQ. V was cut by 1 base and J by 7 bases, with 15 bases left in between. This CDR3 has 15 residues. DNA of the CDR3: TGCGCCAGCAGCTTGCGGTGGGGCAGCTTAAATGAGCAGTTCTTC. This encodes CASSLRWGSLNEQFF.

This clone occurred once. This chain uses TRBV7-8 with TRBJ2-2, with D maybe TRBD2 (6 bases). CDR3 size: 15 residues. The V end lost 7 bases, the J end lost 3 bases, and 15 bases lay between the germline ends. Germline assignment: CDR1 SGHVS and CDR2 FQNEAQ. CDR3 region: CASITGTLYTGELFF. CDR3 bases: TGTGCCAGCATCACCGGGACTCTTTACACCGGGGAGCTGTTTTTT. Using reference TRBV7-8 and TRBJ2-2 for the parts outside the CDR3, the full variable domain is GAGVSQSPRYKVAKRGQDVALRCDPISGHVSLFWYQQALGQGPEFLTYFQNEAQLDKSGLPSDRFFAERPEGSVSTLKIQRTQQEDSAVYLCASITGTLYTGELFFGEGSRLTVL.

Only one count was recorded for this clone. The chain has TRBV4-3 and TRBJ2-7; 8 positions agree with TRBD2. Germline CDR1 reads LGHNA; CDR2 reads YSLEER. This CDR3 is 15 amino acids long. V shed 1 base and J 4 bases; nucleotides not matched to a gene: 6. CDR3 protein: CASSQVLAGQYEQYF. CDR3 in DNA: TGCGCCAGCAGCCAAGTCCTAGCGGGTCAATACGAGCAGTACTTC.

The rearrangement uses TRBV27 and TRBJ2-1; D possibly corresponds to TRBD1 (6 bases). The CDR3 length is 14 residues. The germline V and J ends were trimmed by 3 bases and 14 bases, with 20 bases remaining between them. Per the germline V gene, CDR1 is MNHEY and CDR2 is SMNVEV (reference sequence). CDR3 coding DNA: TGTGCCAGCAGTTTGGGGGCGCCTGGCGGAACGGAGTTCTTC. Translation: CASSLGAPGGTEFF.

This clone was seen once. The genes are TRBV12-5 and TRBJ1-1; 9 bases map to TRBD1. Germline values: CDR1 LGHNT, CDR2 FRNRAP. V was clipped by 0 bases and J by 1 base; unmatched bases: 3. There are 16 residues in the CDR3. CDR3 sequence reads: CASGLVLGQGNTEAFF. The CDR3 DNA reads as TGTGCTAGTGGTTTGGTCTTGGGACAGGGGAACACTGAAGCTTTCTTT.

V and J are TRBV4-2 and TRBJ2-5; D may be TRBD2 (6 bases). The CDR3 extends over 14 amino acids. Germline lookup yields CDR1 LGHNA and CDR2 YNFKEQ. V lost 8 bases, J lost 1 base, and 14 bases lay in between. This chain's CDR3 is CASGVMGGQETQYF. CDR3 nucleotides: TGTGCCAGCGGGGTAATGGGGGGCCAAGAGACCCAGTACTTC.

The V call is TRBV6-1, the J call TRBJ2-1; TRBD2 matches at 11 bases. Trimming at V came to 4 bases and at J to 7 bases, leaving 3 bases not matched to a gene. Germline values: CDR1 MNHNS, CDR2 SASEGT. This CDR3 spans 14 amino acids. CDR3 sequence (DNA): TGTGCCAGCAGTGGGACTAGCGGGTTGAATGAGCAGTTCTTC. Its translation is CASSGTSGLNEQFF.

This chain uses TRBV10-3 with TRBJ2-3; possibly TRBD2 for D (6 bases). The CDR3 is 15 amino acids. Trimming removed 3 bases from V and 10 bases from J, with 20 bases in between. Germline-derived CDR1 and CDR2 are ENHRY and SYGVKD. The CDR3 nucleotides read TGTGCCATCAGTGAACCCGGAGCGGTACTAGCTCCGCAGTATTTT. It translates to CAISEPGAVLAPQYF.

To note about this clone: This CDR3 is also generated by other DNA sequences in the sample. This chain links TRBV5-6 with TRBJ1-2; 9 bases are shared with TRBD1. Germline CDR1 SGHDT, CDR2 YYEEEE. Trimming removed 0 bases from V and 2 bases from J; junction bases left unmatched: 11. The CDR3 has 18 amino acids. This CDR3 reads CASSLAGQGILANYGYTF. The CDR3, as DNA: TGTGCCAGCAGCTTGGCCGGACAGGGGATACTCGCAAACTATGGCTACACCTTC.

The V gene is TRBV11-2, the J gene TRBJ2-1, with no clear D. V gave up 1 base and J gave up 9 bases, with 10 bases separating them. CDR1 is SGHAT, CDR2 FQNNGV, per germline. The CDR3 length is 13 residues. The CDR3 nucleotides read TGTGCCAGCAGCTTAGGTCGAAGTAGTGAGCAGTTCTTC. This gives the protein CASSLGRSSEQFF.

V gene TRBV9 combines with J gene TRBJ2-2; a weak D match, TRBD2 (6 bases). The CDR3 has 14 amino acids. The germline V gene has CDR1 SGDLS and CDR2 YYNGEE. With 5 bases removed from V and 4 bases from J, the gap between germline ends came to 12 bases. The CDR3 protein is CASRSGVRTGELFF. CDR3 coding DNA: TGTGCCAGCAGGTCGGGGGTGCGCACCGGGGAGCTGTTTTTT.

This sequence joins TRBV30 and TRBJ2-6; the D gene is possibly TRBD2 (6 bases). Germline V gives CDR1 GTSNPN, CDR2 SVGIG (reference sequence). With 3 bases removed from V and 3 bases from J, the gap between germline ends came to 9 bases. CDR3 size: 14 residues. In DNA form, the CDR3 reads TGTGCCTGGAGCCCGGGGGATGGGGCCAACGTCCTGACTTTC. It translates to CAWSPGDGANVLTF.